This TCR beta chain was recovered during a study of OX40 agonist ivuxolimab in advanced cancers. The study in broad terms: Ivuxolimab was an agonistic, fully human IgG2 monoclonal antibody directed against OX40 (CD134), a costimulatory receptor. Intravenous ivuxolimab was administered to patients every 2 weeks at six dose levels: 0.01, 0.1, 0.3, 1.5, 3 and 10 mg/kg. Of the approximately 54 patients in dose escalation, 19 had hepatocellular carcinoma, some 15 had melanoma, 9 had renal cell carcinoma and 9 had head and neck cancer. In the dose-escalation cohort, around four fifths of patients were male, and the mean age was approximately 55 years, with a range of about 20 to 90. Prior anti-PD-1, anti-PD-L1 or anti-CTLA-4 therapy was permitted, and checkpoint inhibitors had been received by around 39% of dose-escalation patients. Partial responses occurred in three dose-escalation patients, of whom one had hepatocellular carcinoma and two had cutaneous melanoma. Peripheral TCRbeta sequencing was intended to test whether TCR sequence diversity was altered and clonal T-cell expansion was caused by ivuxolimab. The paper covers the monotherapy dose-escalation part of the phase I ivuxolimab trial, which included N of about 56 patients.

To note about this clone: The antigen it binds to is not known. Within one base of it there is no much larger clone, and no base qualities were kept.

Sequences MGHRA (CDR1) and YSYEKL (CDR2) are obtained from the germline V gene. The germline ends are 10 bases apart after V is trimmed by 1 base and J by 2 bases. Measured from the cysteine to the phenylalanine, the CDR3 is 15 residues long. Only the CDR3 DNA stays, 45 bases, in frame from base 1. To sequence the TCRbeta CDR3 region, genomic DNA was isolated from the sorted cells. The immunoSEQ Assay was used for sequencing of TCRbeta CDR3 regions. TCRdb took this table from immuneACCESS and kept in-frame rearrangements with V and J called. Such tables lack part of the clones; where checked against another copy, unresolved V genes explain under half of the gap, and the rest is unexplained. In this sample the table shows tens of thousands of clones, around 90% of which occur a single time. The ten largest clones capture about 10% of the sample. Overall study results and their limits: In partial responders in the 0.1-3.0 mg/kg groups, normalized peripheral clonal expansion was found to be among the lowest, especially among CD8+ T cells. At doses of 0.1 to 3.0 mg/kg, clonal expansion of both CD4+ and CD8+ blood T cells was observed from baseline to week 6. On average, CD8+ T cells showed more expanded clones than CD4+ T cells after ivuxolimab. The antigen specificity of the peripheral T cells that underwent clonal expansion was not determined. Low levels of normalized T-cell clonal expansion were also shown by some nonresponding patients.

Patients with a history of autoimmune disease or receiving systemic immunosuppression were excluded from the trial. In every dose cohort, peripheral blood was drawn for TCR sequencing at baseline, cycle 4 day 1, and cycle 7 day 1. Samples came from an open-label, multicenter, first-in-human phase I dose-escalation trial of ivuxolimab. Adults with locally advanced or metastatic melanoma, renal cell, hepatocellular, or head and neck squamous cell carcinoma were enrolled in the trial. Before TCR sequencing, CD4+ T cells and CD8+ T cells from peripheral blood were sorted into separate populations. The sequence links TRBV4-1 to TRBJ2-3; a tentative D call is TRBD2 (5 bases match). Sequenced material: CD4+ or CD8+ T cells sorted from blood, taken in a trial of the OX40 agonist ivuxolimab. The sequence was collected from an adult with an advanced solid tumor such as melanoma, head and neck, liver or kidney cancer. The nucleotide sequence reads as follows: TGCGCCAGCAGCCAAGGACGACGGGACACAGATACGCAGTATTTT. It specifies CASSQGRRDTDTQYF.